One sample yielded the 27 T cell receptor beta chains listed below, sequenced in a study of human CD8 memory T cell subsets. UMI-labeled 5' RACE produced the TCR beta libraries. Following a re-call of the 5' RACE reads, TCRdb has one entry per CDR3 protein and lacks DNA. This sample contains under 6,000 distinct CDR3 sequences. Material: CD8+ T cells from PBMCs. The receptors here all came from a human donor in good health.

This clonotype shows up as medium-sized by frequency. The CDR3 is CASSAPSQEFNNIQYF. This chain connects TRBV4-1 to TRBJ2-4; the TRBD1 assignment by TCRdb is unverifiable without DNA. Germline CDR1 and CDR2: MGHRA and YSYEKL. This CDR3 is built from 16 residues.

This clonotype is classed as medium-sized (0.01 to 0.1%) by frequency. The chain carries TRBV27 and TRBJ2-7; absent DNA, TCRdb's TRBD1 call cannot be checked. Germline V gene lookup returns CDR1 MNHEY and CDR2 SMNVEV (reference sequence). The CDR3 runs 13 residues. The CDR3 reads CASSFDRAYEQYF.

This chain links TRBV29-1 with TRBJ2-3; TCRdb selects TRBD2, and the lack of DNA leaves this call unchecked. The CDR3 consists of 15 residues. Germline loops: CDR1 SQVTM, CDR2 ANQGSEA. Here the CDR3 reads CSVDSGKSSTDTQYF.

The CDR3 sequence: CASSYSFRGGPQETQYF. The chain uses TRBV6-6 and TRBJ2-5; the TCRdb D gene call, TRBD1, has no DNA to confirm it. Germline-derived CDR1 and CDR2 are MNHNY and SVGAGI (reference sequence). The CDR3 contains 17 residues.

The chain uses TRBV3-1 and TRBJ2-2; TCRdb gives TRBD1 as the D gene, but with no DNA this cannot be confirmed. Germline loops: CDR1 LGHDT, CDR2 YNNKEL (reference sequence). This CDR3 contains 17 residues. CDR3: CASSHRNTGHEHRGAVF.

The chain employs TRBV9 and TRBJ2-3; the D call of TRBD2 rests on TCRdb alone, since no DNA is present to check it. Germline V lookup: CDR1 SGDLS, CDR2 YYNGEE. This CDR3 contains 15 residues. The CDR3: CASSGGFSRTDTQYF.

This chain uses TRBV10-3 with TRBJ1-1; the D call of TRBD1 rests on TCRdb alone, since no DNA is present to check it. The CDR3 totals 15 residues. Germline assignment: CDR1 ENHRY and CDR2 SYGVKD. CDR3 loop: CAISEQGGADTEAFF.

This chain connects TRBV4-1 to TRBJ1-5. The germline V gene encodes CDR1 MGHRA and CDR2 YSYEKL. The length of the CDR3 is 12 residues. CDR3 in amino acids: CASSQGSQPQHF.

The rearrangement uses TRBV29-1 and TRBJ2-1; lacking DNA, the TRBD2 call made by TCRdb goes unchecked. Germline V lookup: CDR1 SQVTM, CDR2 ANQGSEA. The CDR3 covers 14 residues. The CDR3 region is CSVEGREAYNEQFF.

This clonotype is classed as medium-sized (0.01 to 0.1%) by frequency. V gene TRBV5-5 combines with J gene TRBJ1-5; TCRdb lists TRBD1, though no DNA is available to test this call. From germline, CDR1 is SGHKS and CDR2 YYEKEE (reference sequence). The CDR3 extends over 14 amino acids. The CDR3 is CASSLRDGNQPQHF.

This chain uses TRBV20-1 with TRBJ2-7; there is no DNA to check the TCRdb D call of TRBD1. Germline V lookup: CDR1 DFQATT, CDR2 SNEGSKA (reference sequence). The CDR3 loop spans 12 amino acids. CDR3: CSATDREYEQYF.

The chain uses TRBV7-2 and TRBJ2-5; without DNA, the TCRdb call of TRBD1 cannot be checked. The germline V gene encodes CDR1 SGHTA and CDR2 FQGNSA. This CDR3 has 15 residues. CDR3 sequence: CASSEIGGPGETQYF.

The V gene is TRBV5-6, the J gene TRBJ2-7. CDR1 is SGHDT, CDR2 YYEEEE, per germline. The CDR3 is 13 amino acids. CDR3 sequence: CASSFPGSYEQYF.

The chain combines TRBV7-8 with TRBJ2-6. CDR3 length: 12 amino acids. Per the germline V gene, CDR1 is SGHVS and CDR2 is FQNEAQ. CDR3: CASNTGANVLTF.

By frequency, this clonotype registers medium-sized. This rearrangement joins TRBV28 to TRBJ2-1; there is no DNA to check the TCRdb D call of TRBD2. The length of the CDR3 is 19 residues. Germline V gives CDR1 MDHEN, CDR2 SYDVKM. The CDR3 protein is CASSYDRGLAGGPYNEQFF.

The chain carries TRBV27 and TRBJ1-1. The CDR3 extends over 13 amino acids. Germline V gene sequence: CDR1 MNHEY, CDR2 SMNVEV (reference sequence). Here the CDR3 reads CASSFDPNTEAFF.

The rearrangement joins TRBV5-4 to TRBJ2-5; TCRdb designates TRBD1, a call that cannot be tested without DNA. The germline CDR1 and CDR2 sequences are SGHNT and YYREEE (reference sequence). The CDR3 sequence is 17 residues long. This CDR3 reads CASSPVSRVSILETQYF.

The chain uses TRBV5-4 and TRBJ2-7; TCRdb's D call, TRBD1, is unchecked because there is no DNA. The germline V gene encodes CDR1 SGHNT and CDR2 YYREEE (reference sequence). This CDR3 comprises 13 residues. The chain's CDR3 is CASSSFAGGEQYF.

V usage is TRBV2 and J usage is TRBJ2-1. Germline CDR1 SNHLY, CDR2 FYNNEI. The length of the CDR3 is 15 residues. The CDR3 region is CASSDVLQGINEQFF. The whole variable domain, filled in from reference TRBV2 and TRBJ2-1, reads EPEVTQTPSHQVTQMGQEVILRCVPISNHLYFYWYRQILGQKVEFLVSFYNNEISEKSEIFDDQFSVERPDGSNFTLKIRSTKLEDSAMYFCASSDVLQGINEQFFGPGTRLTVL.

The CDR3 sequence is CASSLTANTGELFF. The chain is built from TRBV7-2 and TRBJ2-2. Germline V gene data show CDR1 as SGHTA and CDR2 as FQGNSA. CDR3 length: 14 amino acids.

The chain has TRBV7-2 and TRBJ1-2. Per germline, CDR1 SGHTA and CDR2 FQGNSA. The CDR3 is 12 amino acids. The CDR3 loop is CASTSSSYGYTF.

Measured by frequency, this clonotype is medium-sized. J is TRBJ1-1 and V is TRBV7-9. The CDR3 runs to 15 residues. The V gene's germline CDR1 is SEHNR and CDR2 FQNEAQ (reference sequence). The CDR3 here is CASSLSGLPDTEAFF.

The chain combines TRBV25-1 with TRBJ2-7; TCRdb gives TRBD1 as the D gene, but with no DNA this cannot be confirmed. The CDR3 is 13 amino acids. Germline assignment: CDR1 MGHDK and CDR2 SYGVNS. CDR3 loop: CASSKRTGVEQYF.

V is TRBV9 and J is TRBJ2-1; TCRdb gives TRBD1 as the D gene, but with no DNA this cannot be confirmed. Germline CDR1 SGDLS, CDR2 YYNGEE. The CDR3 has 15 residues. CDR3 amino acids: CASSVSGAGWNEQFF.

The V and J genes are TRBV27 and TRBJ2-1; without DNA, the TCRdb call of TRBD2 cannot be checked. The CDR3 runs 17 residues. In germline, CDR1 is MNHEY, CDR2 SMNVEV (reference sequence). The CDR3 sequence is CASSLFSGEFSHHEQFF.

The CDR3 spells CASSIDRGTLPYEQYF. This chain uses TRBV19 with TRBJ2-7; the TCRdb call, TRBD2, lacks DNA for checking. CDR1 LNHDA and CDR2 SQIVND come from the germline V gene (reference sequence). This CDR3 has 16 residues.

This clonotype shows up as medium-sized (0.01 to 0.1%) by frequency. This chain uses TRBV2 with TRBJ2-3; TCRdb lists TRBD2, though no DNA is available to test this call. Germline V lookup: CDR1 SNHLY, CDR2 FYNNEI. There are 16 residues in the CDR3. The CDR3 protein is CASSEALAGVTDTQYF.